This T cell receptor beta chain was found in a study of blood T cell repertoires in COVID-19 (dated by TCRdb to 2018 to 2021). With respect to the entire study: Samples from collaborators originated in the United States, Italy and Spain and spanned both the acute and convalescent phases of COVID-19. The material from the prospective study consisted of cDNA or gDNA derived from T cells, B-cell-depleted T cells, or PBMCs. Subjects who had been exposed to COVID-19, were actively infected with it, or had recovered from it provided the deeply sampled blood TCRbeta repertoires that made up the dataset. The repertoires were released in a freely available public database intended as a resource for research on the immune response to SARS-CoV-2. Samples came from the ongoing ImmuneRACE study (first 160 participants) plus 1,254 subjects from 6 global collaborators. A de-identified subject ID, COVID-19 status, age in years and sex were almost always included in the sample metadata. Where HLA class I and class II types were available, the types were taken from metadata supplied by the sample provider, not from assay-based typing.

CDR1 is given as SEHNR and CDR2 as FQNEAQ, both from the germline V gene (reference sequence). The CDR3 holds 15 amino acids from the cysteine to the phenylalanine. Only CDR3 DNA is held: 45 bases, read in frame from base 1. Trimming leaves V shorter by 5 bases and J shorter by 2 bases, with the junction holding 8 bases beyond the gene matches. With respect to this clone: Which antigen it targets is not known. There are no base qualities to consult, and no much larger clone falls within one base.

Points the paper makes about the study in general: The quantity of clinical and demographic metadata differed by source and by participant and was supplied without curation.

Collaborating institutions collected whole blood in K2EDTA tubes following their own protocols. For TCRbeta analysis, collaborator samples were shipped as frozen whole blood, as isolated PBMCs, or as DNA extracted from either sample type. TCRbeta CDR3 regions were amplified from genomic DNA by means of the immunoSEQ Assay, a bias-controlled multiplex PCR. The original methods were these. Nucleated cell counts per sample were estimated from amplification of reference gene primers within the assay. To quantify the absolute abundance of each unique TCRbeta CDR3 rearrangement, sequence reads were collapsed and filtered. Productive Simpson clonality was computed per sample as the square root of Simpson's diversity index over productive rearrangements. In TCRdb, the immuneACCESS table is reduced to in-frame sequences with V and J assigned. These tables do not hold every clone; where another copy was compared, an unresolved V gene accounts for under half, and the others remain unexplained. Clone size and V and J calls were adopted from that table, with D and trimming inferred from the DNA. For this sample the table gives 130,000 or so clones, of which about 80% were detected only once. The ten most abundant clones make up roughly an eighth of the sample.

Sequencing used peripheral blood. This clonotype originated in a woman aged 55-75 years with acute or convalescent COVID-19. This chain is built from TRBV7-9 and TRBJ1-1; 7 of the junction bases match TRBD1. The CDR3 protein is CASSTDRDLNTEAFF. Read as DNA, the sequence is TGTGCCAGCAGCACCGACAGGGACCTTAACACTGAAGCTTTCTTT.